These T cell receptor beta chains were read from a single sample in a study of T cell changes during pregnancy in multiple sclerosis. Sequenced by immunoSEQ multiplex PCR; TCRdb stores in-frame clones only, minus some. The sample lists around 100,000 clones, roughly nine tenths occurring once. Source: peripheral blood, taken in the third trimester of pregnancy. These TCRs come from a female donor with multiple sclerosis, enrolled in a pregnancy study. The CDR3 runs from the conserved cysteine through the conserved F or W. Fields, in order: J gene, clone size, D gene, V gene, CDR3 DNA, CDR3 protein. D genes are given only for firm matches. Clone size is not always given. Where it is, it says once, few, many or a class for expanded clones.

J gene: TRBJ2-5
clone size: NA
D gene: TRBD2
V gene: TRBV18
CDR3 DNA: TGTGCCAGCTCACCCCTGTCTAGACTAGCTGCCCAAGAGACCCAGTACTTC
CDR3 protein: CASSPLSRLAAQETQYF

J gene: TRBJ2-1
clone size: once
D gene: TRBD2
V gene: TRBV6-1
CDR3 DNA: TGTGCCAGCACTACACTAGCGGGGGCTTACAATGAGCAGTTCTTC
CDR3 protein: CASTTLAGAYNEQFF

J gene: TRBJ2-3
clone size: NA
D gene: TRBD2
V gene: TRBV29-1
CDR3 DNA: TGCAGCGTTACGACGGGACTAGTCGATACGCAGTATTTT
CDR3 protein: CSVTTGLVDTQYF

J gene: TRBJ2-2
clone size: NA
D gene: NA
V gene: TRBV5-1
CDR3 DNA: TGCGCCAGCACCCTAGGGGTCGGGGAGCTGTTTTTT
CDR3 protein: CASTLGVGELFF

J gene: TRBJ2-2
clone size: NA
D gene: TRBD1
V gene: TRBV27
CDR3 DNA: TGTGCCAGCAGGACCGACAGGGTAAACACCGGGGAGCTGTTTTTT
CDR3 protein: CASRTDRVNTGELFF

J gene: TRBJ1-1
clone size: NA
D gene: TRBD1
V gene: TRBV6-5
CDR3 DNA: TGTGCCAGCAGTTACCCAGGGGGGAACACTGAAGCTTTCTTT
CDR3 protein: CASSYPGGNTEAFF

J gene: TRBJ2-5
clone size: NA
D gene: TRBD1
V gene: TRBV5-1
CDR3 DNA: TGCGCCAGCAGCCCTCCGGGACAGGGCTCCGAGACCCAGTACTTC
CDR3 protein: CASSPPGQGSETQYF

J gene: TRBJ2-1
clone size: NA
D gene: NA
V gene: TRBV5-1
CDR3 DNA: TGCGCCAGCAGCAAGGGGGTTAGTGAGCAGTTCTTC
CDR3 protein: CASSKGVSEQFF

J gene: TRBJ1-1
clone size: NA
D gene: TRBD1
V gene: TRBV9
CDR3 DNA: TGTGCCAGCAGCGTAGCCCCAGGGGGTTGGATCACTGAAGCTTTCTTT
CDR3 protein: CASSVAPGGWITEAFF

J gene: TRBJ2-3
clone size: NA
D gene: NA
V gene: TRBV5-4
CDR3 DNA: TGTGCCAGCAGCTTCCGGGGGAGCACAGATACGCAGTATTTT
CDR3 protein: CASSFRGSTDTQYF

J gene: TRBJ2-7
clone size: NA
D gene: NA
V gene: TRBV6-6
CDR3 DNA: TGTGCCTCAGCAGAGACTCCCTACGAGCAGTACTTC
CDR3 protein: CASAETPYEQYF

J gene: TRBJ2-7
clone size: NA
D gene: NA
V gene: TRBV18
CDR3 DNA: TGTGCCAGCTCCCTGGGCGGACAGTCTGCCTACGAGCAGTACTTC
CDR3 protein: CASSLGGQSAYEQYF

J gene: TRBJ1-1
clone size: NA
D gene: NA
V gene: TRBV19
CDR3 DNA: TGTGCCAGTAGTGCCACTACCATGAACACTGAAGCTTTCTTT
CDR3 protein: CASSATTMNTEAFF

J gene: TRBJ1-1
clone size: NA
D gene: NA
V gene: TRBV28
CDR3 DNA: TGTGCCAGCAGTTTCGACACTGAAGCTTTCTTT
CDR3 protein: CASSFDTEAFF

J gene: TRBJ2-1
clone size: NA
D gene: TRBD2
V gene: TRBV5-4
CDR3 DNA: TGTGCCAGCAAAGATGGGACTAGCGGGCACTACAATGAGCAGTTCTTC
CDR3 protein: CASKDGTSGHYNEQFF

J gene: TRBJ2-6
clone size: NA
D gene: TRBD1
V gene: TRBV30
CDR3 DNA: TGTGCCTCGGGACAGGGTTTCTCTGGGGCCAACGTCCTGACTTTC
CDR3 protein: CASGQGFSGANVLTF

J gene: TRBJ1-2
clone size: NA
D gene: NA
V gene: TRBV25-1
CDR3 DNA: TGTGCCAGCAGTGAACAGGGAAGCGGCTACACCTTC
CDR3 protein: CASSEQGSGYTF

J gene: TRBJ2-7
clone size: NA
D gene: TRBD1
V gene: TRBV19
CDR3 DNA: TGTGCCAGTAGTCCCGGGACAGGAGCCTACGAGCAGTACTTC
CDR3 protein: CASSPGTGAYEQYF

J gene: TRBJ1-1
clone size: few
D gene: NA
V gene: TRBV5-1
CDR3 DNA: TGCGCCACATCGGAGGGATCGAACACTGAAGCTTTCTTT
CDR3 protein: CATSEGSNTEAFF

J gene: TRBJ2-2
clone size: NA
D gene: NA
V gene: TRBV5-1
CDR3 DNA: TGCGCCAGCAGCTTGGGGACAGCTACCGGGGAGCTGTTTTTT
CDR3 protein: CASSLGTATGELFF

J gene: TRBJ2-2
clone size: NA
D gene: NA
V gene: TRBV10-2
CDR3 DNA: TGCGCCAGCAGGGAAACAGGGACCGGGGAGCTGTTTTTT
CDR3 protein: CASRETGTGELFF

J gene: TRBJ2-1
clone size: NA
D gene: TRBD2
V gene: TRBV27
CDR3 DNA: TGTGCCAGCAGTCCGCCTAAAGGACTAGCGGGACGGAGCTCCTACAATGAGCAGTTCTTC
CDR3 protein: CASSPPKGLAGRSSYNEQFF

J gene: TRBJ2-7
clone size: NA
D gene: NA
V gene: TRBV7-5
CDR3 DNA: TGTGTCAGAAGCTTAGCACGGGGGGCCGTGACGGAGCAGGGGCGAAACGAGCAGTACTTC
CDR3 protein: CVRSLARGAVTEQGRNEQYF